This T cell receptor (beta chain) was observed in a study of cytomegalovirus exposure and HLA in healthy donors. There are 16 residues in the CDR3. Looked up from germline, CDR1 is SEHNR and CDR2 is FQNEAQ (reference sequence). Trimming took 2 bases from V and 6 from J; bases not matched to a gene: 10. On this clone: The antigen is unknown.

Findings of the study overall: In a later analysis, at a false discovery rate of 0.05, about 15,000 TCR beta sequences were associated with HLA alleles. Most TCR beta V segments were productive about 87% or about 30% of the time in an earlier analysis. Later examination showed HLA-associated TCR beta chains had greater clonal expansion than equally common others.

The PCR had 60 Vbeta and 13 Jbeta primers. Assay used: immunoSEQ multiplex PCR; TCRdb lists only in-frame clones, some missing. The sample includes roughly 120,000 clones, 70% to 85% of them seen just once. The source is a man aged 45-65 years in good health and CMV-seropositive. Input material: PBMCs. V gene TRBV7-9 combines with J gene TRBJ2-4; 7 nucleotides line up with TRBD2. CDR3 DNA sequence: TGTGCCAGCAGCTTAAGCGGTATGGAGCGGGGAAACATTCAGTACTTC. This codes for CASSLSGMERGNIQYF.